The sequence of this TCR beta chain was determined in a study of T cells after posttransplantation cyclophosphamide. There are many counts of this clone. Measured with immunoSEQ multiplex PCR; TCRdb has only the in-frame clones, and not every one. The sample presents about 39,000 clones, none singletons. The CDR3 has 15 residues. Germline V gene data show CDR1 as SGHVS and CDR2 as FQNEAQ. V dropped 7 bases and J dropped 4 bases, with 19 bases sitting between them. This chain connects TRBV7-8 to TRBJ1-2, with a weak D call TRBD1 (6 bases). Sequencing was carried out using PBMCs. The TCR originated in a woman aged 50 to 60 in good health and a related stem cell transplant donor. Written as DNA, the CDR3 is TGTGCCAGCACCGCCCCAGGGGAGAGAGGCTATGGCTACACCTTC. Its protein product is CASTAPGERGYGYTF.